This T cell receptor beta chain was sequenced for a study of cytomegalovirus exposure and HLA in healthy donors. General study results and limits: As a later analysis revealed, most CMV-associated TCR beta chains appeared HLA-restricted. An assumption of roughly uniform sequencing depth across donors underlay the presence/absence analyses. Among immune exposure information, only CMV serostatus was available. In a later analysis, a missense DCLRE1C variant was linked to TCR beta V- and J-gene trimming.

Note on this clone: Its specificity is not known.

Vbeta (60) and Jbeta (13) primers were used in the PCR. Sequencing was performed with immunoSEQ multiplex PCR; in TCRdb, only in-frame clones are kept and a portion is missing. Seen here are over 130,000 clones, approximately 80% observed once, and the top ten hold approximately 2.5%. Per germline, CDR1 SEHNR and CDR2 FQNEAQ (reference sequence). The CDR3 has 15 amino acids. The J segment lost 0 bases and the V segment lost 4 bases, leaving 6 bases of the junction unmatched. The sample taken for sequencing was PBMCs. The chain combines TRBV7-9 with TRBJ2-7; 7 nucleotides line up with TRBD1. The clonotype was recovered from a man in his forties or fifties in good health and CMV-seronegative. CDR3 sequence: CASSSNRGSSYEQYF. The CDR3 DNA follows: TGTGCCAGCAGCTCGAACAGGGGTAGCTCCTACGAGCAGTACTTC.